This T cell receptor beta chain stems from a study of graft-versus-host responses after intestinal transplantation. Study-wide context: Each patient got anti-thymocyte globulin induction, then tacrolimus and steroids for approximately 3 years.

TCRdb keeps only in-frame clones here, not all; method: immunoSEQ multiplex PCR. Altogether fewer than 85,000 clones are present, roughly 94% being singletons, with the ten largest covering about 0.53%. Per the germline V gene, CDR1 is MNHEY and CDR2 is SMNVEV (reference sequence). Trimming pared 4 bases from V and 2 bases from J, leaving 16 bases between. The CDR3 consists of 16 residues. In the case of this clone: Its target is not known.

Broader study findings: Graft-donor T cell macrochimerism in patients accompanied high graft-versus-host to host-versus-graft clonal ratios in allografts. There were GvH clones found in recipient marrow, and some of them appeared first in ileum or blood. Peak circulating GvH clone levels tracked with early post-transplant HvG declines.

The clonotype comes from a human donor who received an intestinal transplant. This sample comprised unstimulated CD8+ T cells sorted from spleen or lymph node cells, obtained before intestinal transplant. This sequence joins TRBV27 and TRBJ2-3; D may be TRBD1 (5 bases). The chain's CDR3 is CASSSSTVPYTDTQYF. DNA for the CDR3: TGTGCCAGCAGTTCATCGACAGTACCCTACACAGATACGCAGTATTTT.